This record looks at one T cell receptor beta chain sequence and its context. Profiling relied on immunoSEQ multiplex PCR, and the TCRdb table lists in-frame clones only, not all of them. The profile shows around 130,000 clones, approximately 91% of them singletons. This CDR3 has 17 amino acids. Trimming shortened V by 2 bases and J by 5 bases, and 21 bases separated the two germline ends. Germline CDR1 reads MNHEY; CDR2 reads SVGEGT. The data were obtained in a study of control samples from healthy donors and cancer patients. V and J are TRBV6-2 or TRBV6-3 and TRBJ1-1; D is perhaps TRBD1 (5 bases). The clonotype was recovered from a man aged 50 to 60 in good health. Sequenced: blood. The CDR3 region is CASSYRRTGQINTEAFF. DNA of the CDR3: TGTGCCAGCAGTTACCGTCGAACAGGTCAGATTAATACTGAAGCTTTCTTT.